Following are 19 T cell receptor beta chains from one sample sequenced in a study of shared clonotypes between healthy human individuals. Produced via immunoSEQ multiplex PCR; TCRdb's table is partial and in-frame only. The top ten clones hold around 0.35% of a sample with 2 million to 2.5 million clones, roughly 92% of them seen once. What was sequenced was naive CD4+ T cells from PBMCs. As for subset: CD45RA+ positively selected. These receptors originate from a man between 18 and 35 years old in good health. Some clones in this sample may be carry-over from other donors' samples.

In regard to this clone: Within the sample, other DNA sequences also encode this same CDR3. This chain uses TRBV5-5 with TRBJ2-7, with a weak D call TRBD2 (6 bases). V shed 0 bases and J shed 0 bases, with 10 bases lying between them. Germline V lookup: CDR1 SGHKS, CDR2 YYEKEE (reference sequence). The length of the CDR3 is 15 residues. The CDR3 protein is CASSLAGSPSYEQYF. The CDR3, as DNA: TGTGCCAGCAGCTTGGCCGGGAGCCCCTCCTACGAGCAGTACTTC.

The chain couples TRBV5-1 to TRBJ2-3, with 12 nucleotides matching TRBD2. V lost 4 bases, J lost 5 bases, and 8 bases stayed unmatched. CDR3 size: 16 residues. Germline loops: CDR1 SGHRS, CDR2 YFSETQ. Written as DNA, the CDR3 is TGCGCCAGCAGCGATTCGACTAGCGGGAGAGGAGATACGCAGTATTTT. Translation: CASSDSTSGRGDTQYF.

Concerning this clone itself: Other DNA sequences in the sample encode the same CDR3. The chain employs TRBV6-5 and TRBJ2-3; tentatively, D is TRBD1 or TRBD2 (6 bases each). Per the germline V gene, CDR1 is MNHEY and CDR2 is SVGAGI. V dropped 2 bases and J dropped 3 bases, with 9 bases sitting between them. This CDR3 is built from 14 residues. The CDR3 nucleotides are TGTGCCAGCAGTTACGAGGGGGGAACAGATACGCAGTATTTT. Translated, it gives CASSYEGGTDTQYF.

V is TRBV7-9 and J is TRBJ1-1, with D possibly TRBD1 on 5 matching bases. Trimming removed 5 bases at V and 5 bases at J, with 12 bases between. CDR3 length equals 13 residues. Looked up from germline, CDR1 is SEHNR and CDR2 is FQNEAQ (reference sequence). CDR3 coding DNA: TGTGCCAGCAGCCCACAGGAGGGAACTGAAGCTTTCTTT. Its translation is CASSPQEGTEAFF.

The chain couples TRBV5-8 to TRBJ2-3; 7 bases are a match to TRBD1. Germline assignment: CDR1 SGHTS and CDR2 YDEGEE. V trimming: 2 bases; J trimming: 1 base; junction bases outside the gene matches: 4. CDR3 length equals 15 residues. The CDR3 DNA reads as TGTGCCAGCAGCTTCTACAGGGGTCGCACAGATACGCAGTATTTT. As protein: CASSFYRGRTDTQYF.

A few counts support this clone. The chain combines TRBV6-6 with TRBJ1-1; the match to TRBD1 covers 7 bases. Germline V gene sequence: CDR1 MNHNY, CDR2 SVGAGI (reference sequence). This CDR3 spans 14 amino acids. With 0 bases clipped from V and 3 bases from J, the junction kept 1 base outside the gene matches. CDR3 in DNA: TGTGCCAGCAGTTACTCGACAGGGCACACTGAAGCTTTCTTT. It translates to CASSYSTGHTEAFF.

The chain couples TRBV6-1 to TRBJ2-7; TRBD2 agrees at 10 bases. The CDR3 contains 14 residues. After removal of 6 bases from V and 5 bases from J, the junction contained 7 bases not matched to a gene. CDR1 and CDR2 from the germline V gene are MNHNS and SASEGT. CDR3: CASRSSGRYHEQYF. The CDR3 DNA reads TGTGCCAGCAGGAGTAGCGGGAGGTACCACGAGCAGTACTTC.

This clone was seen once. The chain employs TRBV14 and TRBJ1-4, with a possible D match to TRBD1 (5 bases). CDR1 and CDR2 from the germline V gene are SGHDN and FVKESK. V was clipped by 4 bases and J by 7 bases, with 19 bases between them. The CDR3 has 16 residues. Here the CDR3 DNA reads TGTGCCAGCAGCCCCCGGGGCTTCCCCTGGGGTGAAAAACTGTTTTTT. Residues: CASSPRGFPWGEKLFF.

This clone has only a few counts. The rearrangement joins TRBV10-3 to TRBJ1-1; 9 positions match TRBD1. This CDR3 region has 17 residues. The trim removed 5 bases at V and 8 bases at J, leaving 18 bases unmatched. Per germline, CDR1 ENHRY and CDR2 SYGVKD. CDR3 DNA sequence: TGTGCCATCAGTCAGGGCGCCTCTCGACAGGGGGAAACCGAAGCTTTCTTT. Translated: CAISQGASRQGETEAFF.

The chain employs TRBV7-3 and TRBJ2-7; D is perhaps TRBD2 (6 bases). Trimming pared 6 bases from V and 0 bases from J, leaving 12 bases between. The CDR3 loop spans 14 amino acids. Germline lookup yields CDR1 SGHTA and CDR2 FQGTGA. The CDR3 here is CASSYSGNSYEQYF. The CDR3 DNA is TGTGCCAGCAGTTATAGCGGAAACTCCTACGAGCAGTACTTC.

CDR3 residues: CASSVALNQPQHF. For the CDR3, the DNA is TGTGCCAGCAGTGTGGCACTCAATCAGCCCCAGCATTTT. The chain has TRBV2 and TRBJ1-5; no definite D call. CDR1 is SNHLY, CDR2 FYNNEI, per germline. The CDR3 totals 13 residues. V lost 4 bases and J 3 bases, leaving 7 bases between the germline ends. The full variable domain, in which reference TRBV2 and TRBJ1-5 provide the parts outside the CDR3, is EPEVTQTPSHQVTQMGQEVILRCVPISNHLYFYWYRQILGQKVEFLVSFYNNEISEKSEIFDDQFSVERPDGSNFTLKIRSTKLEDSAMYFCASSVALNQPQHFGDGTRLSIL.

This sequence joins TRBV10-3 and TRBJ2-3; TRBD1 matches at 9 bases. The CDR3 contains 14 residues. V dropped 10 bases and J dropped 2; count of bases not matched to a gene: 7. The germline CDR1 and CDR2 sequences are ENHRY and SYGVKD. The CDR3 sequence is CATRRTGVTDTQYF. DNA of the CDR3: TGTGCCACACGGAGGACAGGGGTCACAGATACGCAGTATTTT.

Comment on this clone: The identical CDR3 is also encoded by other nucleotide sequences in the sample. This chain links TRBV29-1 with TRBJ1-1; D unclear. This CDR3 region has 13 residues. With 4 bases removed from V and 0 bases from J, the gap between germline ends came to 9 bases. Germline V CDR1 and CDR2: SQVTM, ANQGSEA. As DNA, the CDR3 is TGCAGCGTTGTAAGAGTGATGAACACTGAAGCTTTCTTT. It translates to CSVVRVMNTEAFF. Using reference TRBV29-1 and TRBJ1-1 for the parts outside the CDR3, the full variable domain is SAVISQKPSRDICQRGTSLTIQCQVDSQVTMMFWYRQQPGQSLTLIATANQGSEATYESGFVIDKFPISRPNLTFSTLTVSNMSPEDSSIYLCSVVRVMNTEAFFGQGTRLTVV.

This clone was picked up one time. This sample also contains other DNA sequences that code for the same CDR3. The chain joins TRBV11-3 to TRBJ1-3; no clear D gene. Trimming removed 5 bases at V and 4 bases at J, with 9 bases between. The CDR3 sequence is 13 residues long. The germline V gene has CDR1 SGHNT and CDR2 YENEEA. The CDR3 DNA is TGTGCCAGCAGCCTCCGGTCCGGAAACACCATATATTTT. Protein: CASSLRSGNTIYF.

This chain connects TRBV28 to TRBJ2-1; D unclear. Germline CDR1 is MDHEN and CDR2 is SYDVKM. The CDR3 runs to 14 residues. V dropped 4 bases and J dropped 0 bases, with 7 bases sitting between them. The CDR3 spells CASSSPVSYNEQFF. CDR3 coding DNA: TGTGCCAGCAGTTCCCCAGTCTCCTACAATGAGCAGTTCTTC.

This sequence joins TRBV5-1 and TRBJ1-1; D uncertain. Germline V CDR1 and CDR2: SGHRS, YFSETQ. Trimming stripped 2 bases from V and 1 base from J, with 9 bases between. The CDR3 extends over 14 amino acids. The CDR3 loop is CASSLFQANTEAFF. The DNA of the CDR3 is TGCGCCAGCAGCTTATTTCAAGCGAACACTGAAGCTTTCTTT.

V gene TRBV28 combines with J gene TRBJ1-2, with D perhaps TRBD1 (6 bases). CDR3 length: 13 amino acids. Germline V lookup: CDR1 MDHEN, CDR2 SYDVKM. Trimming cost V 2 bases and J 8 bases, with 12 bases left between them. CDR3 nucleotide sequence: TGTGCCAGCAGTTTACGACAGGTTGAAGGCTACACCTTC. Translation gives CASSLRQVEGYTF.

This clone was picked up one time. The V gene is TRBV28, the J gene TRBJ2-2, with unresolved D. Trimming shortened V by 6 bases and J by 4 bases, and 6 bases separated the two germline ends. The CDR3 loop spans 12 amino acids. CDR1 is MDHEN, CDR2 SYDVKM, per germline. The CDR3 coding sequence is TGTGCCAGCAGCCAAGTCACCGGGGAGCTGTTTTTT. It yields the protein CASSQVTGELFF.

The chain carries TRBV5-1 and TRBJ1-1; perhaps TRBD1 as D (5 bases). Trimming removed 1 base from V and 0 bases from J, with 10 bases in between. The CDR3 is made up of 15 amino acids. Germline CDR1 reads SGHRS; CDR2 reads YFSETQ. CDR3 nucleotide sequence: TGCGCCAGCAGCTTGCTACAGGTCGTGAACACTGAAGCTTTCTTT. Translation gives CASSLLQVVNTEAFF.